These T cell receptor beta chains were read from a single sample in a study of cytomegalovirus exposure and HLA in healthy donors. TCRdb's table, derived via immunoSEQ multiplex PCR, lists solely in-frame clones and lacks some. Here the sample spans approximately 260,000 clones, around 87% being singletons. The sample comprised PBMCs. All receptors derive from a young woman in good health and CMV-seropositive. Each CDR3 is given with its conserved first and last residue. Each record gives: clone size, J gene, D gene, V gene, CDR3 protein, CDR3 DNA. A D gene is named only where the DNA matches it firmly. Expanded clones get a size class; other rows say once, few or many, or leave the size out.

size: few
J: TRBJ2-7
D: -
V: TRBV5-1
CDR3: CASSLESHEQYF
DNA: TGCGCCAGCAGCTTGGAGAGCCACGAGCAGTACTTC

size: -
J: TRBJ2-3
D: TRBD2
V: TRBV10-2
CDR3: CASIRTSGGTDTQYF
DNA: TGCGCCAGCATTCGGACTAGCGGGGGGACAGATACGCAGTATTTT

size: -
J: TRBJ2-3
D: -
V: TRBV2
CDR3: CASTPNGVADTDTQYF
DNA: TGTGCCAGCACACCAAATGGGGTAGCGGACACAGATACGCAGTATTTT

size: -
J: TRBJ2-1
D: TRBD2
V: TRBV27
CDR3: CASSLLWTSGPYNEQFF
DNA: TGTGCCAGCAGTTTACTCTGGACTAGCGGGCCCTACAATGAGCAGTTCTTC

size: -
J: TRBJ2-3
D: -
V: TRBV4-2
CDR3: CASSQDRRLGGQEVSTDTQYF
DNA: TGTGCCAGCAGCCAAGATCGTAGGTTGGGCGGCCAGGAGGTTAGTACAGATACGCAGTATTTT

size: -
J: TRBJ1-2
D: -
V: TRBV6-1
CDR3: CASSERHGYTF
DNA: TGTGCCAGCAGTGAGAGGCATGGCTACACCTTC

size: -
J: TRBJ2-1
D: TRBD1
V: TRBV28
CDR3: CASRHPGQHNEQFF
DNA: TGTGCCAGCAGACATCCGGGACAGCACAATGAGCAGTTCTTC

size: -
J: TRBJ2-1
D: TRBD2
V: TRBV30
CDR3: CAWSVFAASGSREQFF
DNA: TGTGCCTGGAGTGTATTCGCGGCTAGCGGGAGTCGGGAGCAGTTCTTC

size: -
J: TRBJ1-4
D: TRBD1
V: TRBV27
CDR3: CASSLPGTELFF
DNA: TGTGCCAGCAGTTTACCCGGGACAGAGTTGTTTTTT

size: -
J: TRBJ2-1
D: -
V: TRBV6-1
CDR3: CASSRDYNEQFF
DNA: TGTGCCAGCAGCCGGGACTACAATGAGCAGTTCTTC

size: -
J: TRBJ1-1
D: -
V: TRBV6-6
CDR3: CASTIGGQNTEAFF
DNA: TGTGCCAGCACCATAGGTGGGCAGAACACTGAAGCTTTCTTT

size: -
J: TRBJ1-2
D: -
V: TRBV5-1
CDR3: CASFGGGTYGYTF
DNA: TGCGCCAGCTTTGGGGGGGGTACCTATGGCTACACCTTC

size: once
J: TRBJ1-2
D: -
V: TRBV14
CDR3: CASSQESASYTF
DNA: TGTGCCAGCAGCCAAGAGTCAGCGTCCTACACCTTC

size: -
J: TRBJ2-7
D: -
V: TRBV9
CDR3: CVEEHHPFYEQYF
DNA: TGTGTGGAGGAGCACCACCCTTTTTACGAGCAGTACTTC

size: -
J: TRBJ2-1
D: TRBD1
V: TRBV4-1
CDR3: CASSQLKNRDRVLDEQFF
DNA: TGCGCCAGCAGCCAACTCAAGAACCGGGACAGGGTTTTAGATGAGCAGTTCTTC

size: -
J: TRBJ1-2
D: -
V: TRBV7-6
CDR3: CASSPRAPNYGYTF
DNA: TGTGCCAGCAGCCCGAGGGCCCCTAACTATGGCTACACCTTC

size: -
J: TRBJ2-1
D: TRBD2
V: TRBV5-4
CDR3: CASSLGLAGAYNEQFF
DNA: TGTGCCAGCAGCCTAGGATTAGCGGGGGCCTACAATGAGCAGTTCTTC

size: few
J: TRBJ1-1
D: TRBD1
V: TRBV19
CDR3: CANWDSLNTEAFF
DNA: TGTGCCAATTGGGACAGTTTGAACACTGAAGCTTTCTTT

size: -
J: TRBJ2-1
D: TRBD2
V: TRBV19
CDR3: CASGQRLAGGPEEQFF
DNA: TGTGCCAGTGGACAAAGACTAGCGGGAGGGCCAGAAGAGCAGTTCTTC

size: -
J: TRBJ2-1
D: -
V: TRBV19
CDR3: CASGTSSGWDNEQFF
DNA: TGTGCCAGTGGAACCAGCAGCGGGTGGGACAATGAGCAGTTCTTC

size: -
J: TRBJ1-5
D: TRBD1
V: TRBV2
CDR3: CASSGDRVRQPQHF
DNA: TGTGCCAGCAGTGGTGACAGGGTCCGGCAGCCCCAGCATTTT

size: -
J: TRBJ2-2
D: -
V: TRBV5-1
CDR3: CASSLAMTRRAGELFF
DNA: TGCGCCAGCAGCTTGGCCATGACGAGGCGGGCCGGGGAGCTGTTTTTT

size: -
J: TRBJ2-5
D: -
V: TRBV27
CDR3: CASSAHGREETQYF
DNA: TGTGCCAGCAGTGCACACGGCAGGGAAGAGACCCAGTACTTC

size: -
J: TRBJ2-2
D: -
V: TRBV6-4
CDR3: CASSDGQNTGELFF
DNA: TGTGCCAGCAGTGACGGACAGAACACCGGGGAGCTGTTTTTT

size: -
J: TRBJ2-1
D: -
V: TRBV19
CDR3: CASRRQSNNEQFF
DNA: TGTGCCAGTAGAAGACAGAGCAACAATGAGCAGTTCTTC

size: once
J: TRBJ2-7
D: TRBD2
V: TRBV5-1
CDR3: CASSLGPAGAYEQYF
DNA: TGCGCCAGCAGCTTGGGCCCGGCGGGAGCCTACGAGCAGTACTTC

size: -
J: TRBJ2-7
D: TRBD2
V: TRBV6-5
CDR3: CASSYSSGGRSIPQYF
DNA: TGTGCCAGCAGTTACTCCTCCGGCGGGAGAAGCATCCCGCAGTACTTC

size: -
J: TRBJ1-2
D: TRBD1
V: TRBV25-1
CDR3: CASSSSTGGYGYTF
DNA: TGTGCCAGCAGCTCGAGTACAGGGGGCTATGGCTACACCTTC

size: once
J: TRBJ2-1
D: TRBD1
V: TRBV2
CDR3: CATIPGTGGSSEQFF
DNA: TGTGCCACCATTCCCGGGACAGGGGGCTCATCTGAGCAGTTCTTC

size: -
J: TRBJ1-2
D: TRBD1
V: TRBV5-1
CDR3: CASSFRDRGQANYGYTF
DNA: TGCGCCAGCAGCTTCCGGGACAGGGGCCAAGCTAACTATGGCTACACCTTC

size: -
J: TRBJ2-7
D: TRBD2
V: TRBV30
CDR3: CAWSGAGGGEQYF
DNA: TGTGCCTGGAGTGGAGCGGGGGGGGGCGAGCAGTACTTC

size: -
J: TRBJ1-3
D: TRBD1
V: TRBV2
CDR3: CASSDRGNTIYF
DNA: TGTGCCAGCAGCGACAGGGGGAACACCATATATTTT

size: -
J: TRBJ2-7
D: -
V: TRBV21-1
CDR3: CASSKGGRRVGEQYF
DNA: TGTGCCAGCAGCAAAGGGGGGAGGAGGGTTGGCGAGCAGTACTTC

size: once
J: TRBJ2-3
D: TRBD1
V: TRBV2
CDR3: CAVKGTVNTDTQYF
DNA: TGTGCCGTTAAGGGGACAGTTAACACAGATACGCAGTATTTT

size: -
J: TRBJ2-1
D: TRBD2
V: TRBV4-1
CDR3: CASSQGLAGGVYNEQFF
DNA: TGCGCCAGCAGCCAAGGACTAGCGGGAGGCGTCTACAATGAGCAGTTCTTC

size: once
J: TRBJ2-7
D: TRBD2
V: TRBV28
CDR3: CASNSFTRGGSYEQYF
DNA: TGTGCCAGCAACAGTTTTACTCGGGGGGGATCCTACGAGCAGTACTTC

size: -
J: TRBJ2-2
D: -
V: TRBV5-6
CDR3: CASSFTGELFF
DNA: TGTGCCAGCAGCTTTACTGGGGAGCTGTTTTTT

size: -
J: TRBJ1-1
D: -
V: TRBV7-9
CDR3: CASGHQNTEAFF
DNA: TGTGCCAGCGGGCACCAGAACACTGAAGCTTTCTTT

size: -
J: TRBJ1-1
D: -
V: TRBV7-9
CDR3: CASSLAGQTEAFF
DNA: TGTGCCAGCAGCTTAGCGGGACAAACTGAAGCTTTCTTT

size: once
J: TRBJ2-7
D: TRBD1
V: TRBV15
CDR3: CATSTNYGQGSYEQYF
DNA: TGTGCCACCAGCACAAACTACGGACAGGGGTCCTACGAGCAGTACTTC

size: -
J: TRBJ1-1
D: TRBD1
V: TRBV7-9
CDR3: CASSRTGGNTEAFF
DNA: TGTGCCAGCAGCCGCACAGGGGGGAACACTGAAGCTTTCTTT

size: -
J: TRBJ2-7
D: TRBD1
V: TRBV7-9
CDR3: CASSPRSPGTEIYEQYF
DNA: TGTGCCAGCAGCCCGAGGAGCCCCGGGACAGAGATCTACGAGCAGTACTTC

size: -
J: TRBJ2-3
D: -
V: TRBV5-4
CDR3: CASSLAVQPATNTDTQYF
DNA: TGTGCCAGCAGCTTGGCCGTACAGCCAGCGACTAACACAGATACGCAGTATTTT

size: -
J: TRBJ2-5
D: TRBD2
V: TRBV9
CDR3: CASSVALADQETQYF
DNA: TGTGCCAGCAGCGTAGCTCTAGCGGACCAAGAGACCCAGTACTTC